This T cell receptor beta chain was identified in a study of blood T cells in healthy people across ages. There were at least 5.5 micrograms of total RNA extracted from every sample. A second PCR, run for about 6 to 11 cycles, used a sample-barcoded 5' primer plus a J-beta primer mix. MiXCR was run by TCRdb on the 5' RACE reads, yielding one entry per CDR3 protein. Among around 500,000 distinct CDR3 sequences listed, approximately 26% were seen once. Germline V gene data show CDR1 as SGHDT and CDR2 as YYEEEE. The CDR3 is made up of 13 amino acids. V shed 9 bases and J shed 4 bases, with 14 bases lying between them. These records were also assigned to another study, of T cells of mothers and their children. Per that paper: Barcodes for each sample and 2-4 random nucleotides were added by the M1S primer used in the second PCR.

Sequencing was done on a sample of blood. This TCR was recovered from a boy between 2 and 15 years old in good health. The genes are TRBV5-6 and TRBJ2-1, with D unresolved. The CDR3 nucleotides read TGTGCCACCGGTGGGGTCTCATACAATGAGCAGTTCTTC. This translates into CATGGVSYNEQFF.